The 26 T cell receptor beta chains below come from one sample, sequenced in a study of memory CD4+ T cells and cytomegalovirus serostatus. Profiled with immunoSEQ multiplex PCR; TCRdb holds only in-frame clones, not every one. The sample holds over 65,000 clones, around 78% seen once. The sort gate was single viable CD3+CD4+CD8-CD45RO+ cells for memory CD4+ T cells. The specimen was memory CD4+ T cells from blood. Receptor source: an adult in good health and CMV-seropositive.

This chain joins TRBV7-2 and TRBJ1-1; 10 bases match TRBD1. The ends lost 1 base at V and 6 bases at J; junction bases unmatched: 5. The CDR3 consists of 15 residues. Germline values: CDR1 SGHTA, CDR2 FQGNSA. CDR3 amino acids: CASSLVGTGASEAFF. The DNA of the CDR3 is TGTGCCAGCAGCTTAGTAGGGACAGGGGCGTCTGAAGCTTTCTTT.

The chain recombines TRBV10-3 with TRBJ1-2; 7 bases are a match to TRBD1. CDR1 and CDR2 (germline): ENHRY, SYGVKD. With V trimmed by 10 bases and J by 2 bases, 13 bases remained unmatched. This CDR3 contains 15 residues. The CDR3 DNA reads TGTGCCACGTTACCGAACAGGGGACGGAACTATGGCTACACCTTC. The encoded protein is CATLPNRGRNYGYTF.

The J gene is TRBJ1-1, the V gene TRBV6-5, with D perhaps matching TRBD1 (6 bases). Trimming shortened V by 6 bases and J by 3 bases, and 14 bases separated the two germline ends. The V gene's germline CDR1 is MNHEY and CDR2 SVGAGI. CDR3 length: 14 residues. The chain's CDR3 is CASRAPGVYTEAFF. DNA for the CDR3: TGTGCCAGCAGGGCCCCAGGGGTATACACTGAAGCTTTCTTT.

In its sample, this clone was seen a few times. The chain carries TRBV7-9 and TRBJ1-2; D gene unclear. CDR3 length: 12 residues. V was pared by 3 bases and J by 6 bases, with 8 bases between. Germline lookup yields CDR1 SEHNR and CDR2 FQNEAQ (reference sequence). The CDR3 region is CASSLGLNGYTF. DNA of the CDR3: TGTGCCAGCAGCTTGGGCTTGAATGGCTACACCTTC.

This chain links TRBV10-2 with TRBJ1-3; D is ambiguous. The CDR3 length is 16 residues. Looked up from germline, CDR1 is WSHSY and CDR2 is SAAADI. The ends were cut back, 5 bases at V and 2 bases at J, with 16 bases in the middle. CDR3 region: CASSFLVNGPGNTIYF. The CDR3 DNA sequence: TGCGCCAGCAGTTTTTTGGTAAATGGACCTGGAAACACCATATATTTT.

The chain recombines TRBV13 with TRBJ1-3; D gene unclear. CDR1 is PRHDT and CDR2 is FYEKMQ in the germline V gene (reference sequence). V dropped 4 bases and J dropped 2 bases, with 9 bases sitting between them. The CDR3 has 14 residues. The CDR3 sequence is CASSSGWTGNTIYF. The CDR3 DNA reads TGTGCCAGCAGCTCCGGCTGGACTGGAAACACCATATATTTT.

This chain links TRBV19 with TRBJ1-2; 7 nucleotides align to TRBD1. This CDR3 is built from 14 residues. Germline assignment: CDR1 LNHDA and CDR2 SQIVND (reference sequence). The ends lost 4 bases at V and 4 bases at J; junction bases unmatched: 6. This chain's CDR3 is CASSTRDSLYGYTF. The CDR3 DNA follows: TGTGCCAGTAGTACCCGGGACAGCCTCTATGGCTACACCTTC.

The genes are TRBV4-2 and TRBJ2-2; 11 nucleotides align to TRBD2. V was clipped by 1 base and J by 5 bases; unmatched bases: 6. Germline values: CDR1 LGHNA, CDR2 YNFKEQ. This CDR3 region has 17 residues. CDR3 DNA: TGTGCCAGCAGCCAAGTGAGGGTAGCGGGGGGGACCGGGGAGCTGTTTTTT. It specifies CASSQVRVAGGTGELFF.

The V call is TRBV7-2, the J call TRBJ1-5; no definite D call. The CDR3 is 12 residues long. The V end was cut by 4 bases, the J end by 7 bases, with 8 bases between. Germline assignment: CDR1 SGHTA and CDR2 FQGNSA. The CDR3 DNA reads TGTGCCAGCAGCTCCCCGCAACAGCCCCAGCATTTT. Residues: CASSSPQQPQHF.

This clone was picked up a small number of times. The chain carries TRBV4-3 and TRBJ2-1; perhaps TRBD1 as D (5 bases). Trimming stripped 2 bases from V and 6 bases from J, with 14 bases between. The CDR3 loop spans 15 amino acids. The germline V gene encodes CDR1 LGHNA and CDR2 YSLEER. DNA for the CDR3: TGCGCCAGCAGCCAATCTTGGGTAGGGGCCAATGAGCAGTTCTTC. Translated, it gives CASSQSWVGANEQFF.

The rearrangement links TRBV28 to TRBJ2-7, with a tentative D call TRBD2 (5 bases). Trimming pared 7 bases from V and 8 bases from J, leaving 18 bases between. The length of the CDR3 is 13 residues. Germline lookup yields CDR1 MDHEN and CDR2 SYDVKM. This CDR3 is CASTPSTGSQQYF. The CDR3 region has the DNA TGTGCCAGCACTCCCTCCACGGGGTCCCAGCAGTACTTC.

V is TRBV6-5 and J is TRBJ1-2; TRBD1 might be the D (6 bases). V was shortened by 2 bases and J by 8 bases, with 18 bases between the two germline ends. The CDR3 totals 15 residues. Germline V gives CDR1 MNHEY, CDR2 SVGAGI. CDR3 bases: TGTGCCAGCAGTTACACGGACAGCCGGCGGGGCGGCTACACCTTC. Translating gives CASSYTDSRRGGYTF.

On this clone itself: Additional DNA sequences in this sample encode the identical CDR3. The chain combines TRBV14 with TRBJ1-5; D is ambiguous. From germline, CDR1 is SGHDN and CDR2 FVKESK. Between the trimmed V and J ends, which lost 0 bases and 4 bases, there was a span of 4 bases. The CDR3 spans 13 residues. CDR3 sequence: CASSQDSNQPQHF. The CDR3 nucleotides read TGTGCCAGCAGCCAAGATAGTAATCAGCCCCAGCATTTT.

The chain is built from TRBV2 and TRBJ1-5; the match to TRBD1 covers 7 bases. The trim removed 6 bases at V and 4 bases at J, leaving 6 bases unmatched. Germline V gives CDR1 SNHLY, CDR2 FYNNEI. The CDR3 extends over 14 amino acids. CDR3 nucleotide sequence: TGTGCCAGCAGCCTCACAGGGGTAAATCAGCCCCAGCATTTT. Its translation: CASSLTGVNQPQHF.

This clone was observed a few times. The rearrangement joins TRBV28 to TRBJ1-1, with D uncertain. Germline CDR1 MDHEN, CDR2 SYDVKM. The CDR3 is made up of 13 amino acids. V lost 2 bases, J lost 7 bases, and 11 bases lay in between. The CDR3 DNA reads TGTGCCAGCAGTTTAACGTGGGAGGTTGAAGCTTTCTTT. It translates to CASSLTWEVEAFF.

The chain combines TRBV6-5 with TRBJ1-3; D gene ambiguous. Per germline, CDR1 MNHEY and CDR2 SVGAGI. Trimming took 6 bases from V and 0 from J, leaving 9 bases between them. CDR3 size: 14 residues. The CDR3 region is CASRESFSGNTIYF. The CDR3 nucleotides are TGTGCCAGCAGAGAGTCGTTCTCTGGAAACACCATATATTTT.

This chain uses TRBV2 with TRBJ1-4; no definite D call. The V gene lost 2 bases and the J gene lost 0 bases, with 7 bases spanning the gap. Germline values: CDR1 SNHLY, CDR2 FYNNEI. The CDR3 contains 15 residues. The CDR3 sequence is CASSETVTTNEKLFF. The CDR3 DNA follows: TGTGCCAGCAGTGAAACGGTTACAACTAATGAAAAACTGTTTTTT.

This clone was seen a few times. This chain joins TRBV7-9 and TRBJ1-2, with unresolved D. V lost 1 base and J lost 10, with 7 bases in between. Germline V gives CDR1 SEHNR, CDR2 FQNEAQ (reference sequence). The CDR3 has 11 amino acids. The CDR3 sequence is CASSLGQAYTF. The CDR3 bases are TGTGCCAGCAGCTTAGGGCAGGCCTACACCTTC.

This clone was seen just once. The chain joins TRBV5-1 to TRBJ2-7; D remains ambiguous. From germline, CDR1 is SGHRS and CDR2 YFSETQ. The CDR3 is 8 amino acids. CDR3 sequence reads: CASSYGLV. The CDR3 region has the DNA TGCGCCAGCAGTTACGGTCTCGTC.

The V and J genes are TRBV11-3 and TRBJ2-1; no reliable D call. V was cut by 1 base and J by 9 bases, with 10 bases left in between. Germline V gene sequence: CDR1 SGHNT, CDR2 YENEEA. CDR3 size: 13 residues. The CDR3 reads CASSLGRLVEQFF. DNA of the CDR3: TGTGCCAGCAGCTTAGGAAGGTTGGTTGAGCAGTTCTTC.

The chain joins TRBV6-1 to TRBJ2-3, with D unresolved. The V end lost 4 bases, the J end lost 4 bases, and 18 bases lay between the germline ends. The CDR3 covers 16 residues. CDR1 is MNHNS, CDR2 SASEGT, per germline. CDR3 sequence (DNA): TGTGCCAGCAGTGTGGTCATTCTCCCCTCCCCAGATACGCAGTATTTT. Amino acid sequence: CASSVVILPSPDTQYF.

This clone has only a few counts. The CDR3 protein is CASSIAGKDSPLHF. The DNA of the CDR3 is TGTGCCAGTAGTATTGCCGGGAAGGATTCACCCCTCCACTTT. V gene TRBV19 combines with J gene TRBJ1-6; D gene unclear. Germline V gene lookup returns CDR1 LNHDA and CDR2 SQIVND (reference sequence). The CDR3 has 14 amino acids. V was cut by 3 bases and J by 8 bases, with 11 bases left in between.

This chain links TRBV6-1 with TRBJ1-3; no definite D call. The V end was cut by 4 bases, the J end by 4 bases, with 14 bases between. Germline V gene sequence: CDR1 MNHNS, CDR2 SASEGT. The CDR3 is 15 residues long. DNA for the CDR3: TGTGCCAGCAGTGTCAGGACGGGTTCAGGAAACACCATATATTTT. Translated, it gives CASSVRTGSGNTIYF.

The genes are TRBV21-1 and TRBJ2-2; the table assigns TRBD2, which was not confirmed against the DNA. TRBV21-1 is noted as a pseudogene. The CDR3 runs to 16 residues. CDR3 nucleotide sequence: TGTGCCAGCAGCAAAGGGGTTGGACTAGCCACCGGGGAGCTGTTTTTT. Amino acids: CASSKGVGLATGELFF.

The chain employs TRBV30 and TRBJ2-2; D gene ambiguous. The CDR3 extends over 12 amino acids. Germline CDR1 and CDR2: GTSNPN and SVGIG (reference sequence). V was pared by 3 bases and J by 1 base, with 3 bases between. CDR3 nucleotide sequence: TGTGCCTGGAGGGTGAACACCGGGGAGCTGTTTTTT. This codes for CAWRVNTGELFF.

The rearrangement links TRBV5-1 to TRBJ2-1; TRBD2 is a possible D gene (5 bases). This CDR3 is built from 15 residues. Looked up from germline, CDR1 is SGHRS and CDR2 is YFSETQ. V dropped 4 bases and J dropped 8 bases, with 19 bases sitting between them. CDR3 residues: CASSPNVYTRDEQFF. DNA for the CDR3: TGCGCCAGCAGCCCGAACGTATACACGAGGGATGAGCAGTTCTTC.